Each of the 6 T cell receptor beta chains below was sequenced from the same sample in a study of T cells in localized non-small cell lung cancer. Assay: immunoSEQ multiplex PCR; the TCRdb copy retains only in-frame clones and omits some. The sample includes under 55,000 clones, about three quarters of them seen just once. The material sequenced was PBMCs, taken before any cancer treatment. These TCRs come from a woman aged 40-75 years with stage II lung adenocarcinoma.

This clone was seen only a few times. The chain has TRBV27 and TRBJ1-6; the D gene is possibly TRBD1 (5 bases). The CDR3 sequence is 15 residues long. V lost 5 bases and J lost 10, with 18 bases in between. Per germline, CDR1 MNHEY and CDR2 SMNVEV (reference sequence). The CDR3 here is CASSLRDLERSPLHF. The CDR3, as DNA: TGTGCCAGCAGTCTCCGGGACCTGGAAAGGTCACCCCTCCACTTT.

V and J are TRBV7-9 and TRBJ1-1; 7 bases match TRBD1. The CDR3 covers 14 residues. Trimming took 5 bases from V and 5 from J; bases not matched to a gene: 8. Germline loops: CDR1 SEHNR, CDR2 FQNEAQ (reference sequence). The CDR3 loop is CASSHQGDRTEAFF. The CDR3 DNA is TGTGCCAGCAGCCACCAGGGGGATAGAACTGAAGCTTTCTTT.

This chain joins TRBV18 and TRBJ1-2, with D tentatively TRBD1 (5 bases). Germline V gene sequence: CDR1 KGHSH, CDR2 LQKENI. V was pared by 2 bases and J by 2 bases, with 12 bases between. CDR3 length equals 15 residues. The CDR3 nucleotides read TGTGCCAGCTCACCAGGACGGGACTCCAACTATGGCTACACCTTC. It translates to CASSPGRDSNYGYTF.

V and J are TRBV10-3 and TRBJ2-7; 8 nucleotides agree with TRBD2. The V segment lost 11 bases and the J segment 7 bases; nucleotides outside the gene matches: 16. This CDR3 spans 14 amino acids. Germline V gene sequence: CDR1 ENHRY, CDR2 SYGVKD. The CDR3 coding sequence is TGTGCCTCCCGGGGAAGCGGGGGACCCCAGGAGCAGTACTTC. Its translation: CASRGSGGPQEQYF.

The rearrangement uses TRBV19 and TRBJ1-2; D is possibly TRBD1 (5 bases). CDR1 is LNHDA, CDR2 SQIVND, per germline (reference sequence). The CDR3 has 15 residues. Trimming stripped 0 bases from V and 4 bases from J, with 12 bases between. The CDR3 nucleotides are TGTGCCAGTAGTATAGACAGGGACGCGGTCTATGGCTACACCTTC. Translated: CASSIDRDAVYGYTF. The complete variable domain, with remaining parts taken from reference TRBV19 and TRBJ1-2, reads DGGITQSPKYLFRKEGQNVTLSCEQNLNHDAMYWYRQDPGQGLRLIYYSQIVNDFQKGDIAEGYSVSREKKESFPLTVTSAQKNPTAFYLCASSIDRDAVYGYTFGSGTRLTVV.

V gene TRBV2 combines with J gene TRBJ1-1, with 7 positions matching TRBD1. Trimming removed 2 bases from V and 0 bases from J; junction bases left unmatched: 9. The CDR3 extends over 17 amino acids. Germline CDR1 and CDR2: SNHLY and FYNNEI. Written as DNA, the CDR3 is TGTGCCAGCAGTGAACCCGGGGACAGTGCCATGAACACTGAAGCTTTCTTT. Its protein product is CASSEPGDSAMNTEAFF.